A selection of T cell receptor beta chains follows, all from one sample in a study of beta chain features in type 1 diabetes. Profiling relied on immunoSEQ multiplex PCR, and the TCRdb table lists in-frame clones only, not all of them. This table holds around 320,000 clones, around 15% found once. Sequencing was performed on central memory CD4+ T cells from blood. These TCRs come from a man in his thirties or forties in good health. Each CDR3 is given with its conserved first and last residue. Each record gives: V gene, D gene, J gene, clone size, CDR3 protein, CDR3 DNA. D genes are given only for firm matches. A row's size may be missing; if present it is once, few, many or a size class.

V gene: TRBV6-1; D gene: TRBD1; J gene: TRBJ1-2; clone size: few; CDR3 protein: CASSRLGTDHYGYTF; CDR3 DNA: TGTGCCAGCAGTCGATTAGGGACAGACCACTATGGCTACACCTTC
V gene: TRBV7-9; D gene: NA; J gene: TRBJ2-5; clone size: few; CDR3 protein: CASSLLSTGQETQYF; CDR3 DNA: TGTGCCAGCAGCCTCCTTTCGACAGGCCAAGAGACCCAGTACTTC
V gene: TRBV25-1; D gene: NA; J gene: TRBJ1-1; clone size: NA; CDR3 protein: CASSEYMVPGWNTEAFF; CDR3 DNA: TGTGCCAGCAGTGAATATATGGTTCCAGGGTGGAATACTGAAGCTTTCTTT
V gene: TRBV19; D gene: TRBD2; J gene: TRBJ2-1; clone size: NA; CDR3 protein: CASSPRGAGGKNEQFF; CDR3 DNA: TGTGCCAGTAGTCCACGGGGAGCGGGGGGGAAAAATGAGCAGTTCTTC
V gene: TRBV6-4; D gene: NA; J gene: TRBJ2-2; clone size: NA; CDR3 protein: CASSDSAGELFF; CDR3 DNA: TGTGCCAGCAGTGACTCCGCCGGGGAGCTGTTTTTT
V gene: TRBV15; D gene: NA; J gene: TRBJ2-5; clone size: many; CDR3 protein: CATSPGTAQETQYF; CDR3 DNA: TGTGCCACCAGCCCAGGGACGGCGCAAGAGACCCAGTACTTC
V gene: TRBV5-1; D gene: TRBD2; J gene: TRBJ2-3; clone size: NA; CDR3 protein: CASRLSGRGTDTQYF; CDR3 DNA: TGCGCCAGCAGGCTTAGCGGGAGAGGCACAGATACGCAGTATTTT
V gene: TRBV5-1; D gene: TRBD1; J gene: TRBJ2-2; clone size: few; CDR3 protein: CASSTDRVLTGELFF; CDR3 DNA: TGCGCCAGCAGCACGGACAGGGTGCTAACCGGGGAGCTGTTTTTT
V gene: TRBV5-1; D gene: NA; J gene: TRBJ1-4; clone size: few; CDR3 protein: CASSLGATNEKLFF; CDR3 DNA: TGCGCCAGCAGCTTGGGGGCTACTAATGAAAAACTGTTTTTT
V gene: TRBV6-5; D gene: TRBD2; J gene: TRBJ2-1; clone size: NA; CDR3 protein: CASSQRGGYNEQFF; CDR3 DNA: TGTGCCAGCAGTCAGCGGGGTGGATACAATGAGCAGTTCTTC
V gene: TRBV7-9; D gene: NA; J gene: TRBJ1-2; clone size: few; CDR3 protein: CASSFPGWGYTF; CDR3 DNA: TGTGCCAGCAGCTTTCCAGGGTGGGGCTACACCTTC
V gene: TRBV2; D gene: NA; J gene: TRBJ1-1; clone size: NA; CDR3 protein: CASRGLNTEAFF; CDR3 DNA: TGTGCCAGCAGGGGATTGAACACTGAAGCTTTCTTT
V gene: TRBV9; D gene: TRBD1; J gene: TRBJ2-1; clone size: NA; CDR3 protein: CASSKRDRGRSSYNEQFF; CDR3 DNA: TGTGCCAGCAGCAAACGGGACAGGGGGCGTAGCTCCTACAATGAGCAGTTCTTC
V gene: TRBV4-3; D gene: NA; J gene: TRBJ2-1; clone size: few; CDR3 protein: CASSPHSAPLGHSSYNEQFF; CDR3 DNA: TGCGCCAGCAGCCCTCACAGCGCGCCTCTCGGGCACAGCTCCTACAATGAGCAGTTCTTC
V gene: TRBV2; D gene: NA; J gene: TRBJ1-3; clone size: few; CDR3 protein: CASRTEAGNTIYF; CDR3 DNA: TGTGCCAGCAGAACGGAAGCTGGAAACACCATATATTTT
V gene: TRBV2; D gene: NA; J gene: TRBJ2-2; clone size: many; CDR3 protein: CASSEVGELFF; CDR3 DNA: TGTGCCAGCAGTGAAGTCGGGGAGCTGTTTTTT
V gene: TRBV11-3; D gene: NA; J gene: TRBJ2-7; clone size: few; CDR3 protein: CASSLSRQLLSYEQYF; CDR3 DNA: TGTGCCAGCAGCTTAAGTAGACAGCTTCTTTCCTACGAGCAGTACTTC
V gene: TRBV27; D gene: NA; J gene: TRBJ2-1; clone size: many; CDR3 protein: CASSLPPGEQFF; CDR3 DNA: TGTGCCAGCAGTTTACCCCCCGGTGAGCAGTTCTTC
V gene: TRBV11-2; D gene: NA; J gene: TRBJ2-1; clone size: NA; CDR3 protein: CASSLKGQIGNEQFF; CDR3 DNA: TGTGCCAGCAGCTTAAAGGGGCAGATCGGGAATGAGCAGTTCTTC
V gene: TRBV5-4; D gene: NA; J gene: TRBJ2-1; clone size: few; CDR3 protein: CASRAGTPGADEQFF; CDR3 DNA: TGTGCCAGCAGAGCCGGGACTCCCGGGGCAGATGAGCAGTTCTTC
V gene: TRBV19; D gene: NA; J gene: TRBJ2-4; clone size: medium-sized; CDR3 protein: CASSINMDIQYF; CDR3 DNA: TGTGCCAGTAGTATCAATATGGACATTCAGTACTTC
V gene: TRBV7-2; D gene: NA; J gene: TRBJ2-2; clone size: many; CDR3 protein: CASSHDYTGELFF; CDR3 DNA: TGTGCCAGCAGCCATGATTACACCGGGGAGCTGTTTTTT
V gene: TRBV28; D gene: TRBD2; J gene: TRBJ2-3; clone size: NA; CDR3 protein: CASSSTGLAGVYGDTQYF; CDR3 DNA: TGTGCCAGCAGTTCGACCGGACTAGCGGGAGTTTATGGGGATACGCAGTATTTT
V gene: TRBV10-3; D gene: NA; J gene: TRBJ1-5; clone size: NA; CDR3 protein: CAISEGGTGNQPQHF; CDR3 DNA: TGTGCCATCAGTGAAGGGGGAACAGGCAATCAGCCCCAGCATTTT
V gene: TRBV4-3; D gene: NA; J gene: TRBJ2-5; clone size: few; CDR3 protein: CASSQDFNAGETQYF; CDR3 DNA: TGCGCCAGCAGCCAAGATTTTAATGCAGGGGAGACCCAGTACTTC
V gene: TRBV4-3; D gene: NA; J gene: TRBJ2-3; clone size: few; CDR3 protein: CASRDPAKGLDTQYF; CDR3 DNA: TGCGCCAGCAGGGACCCAGCAAAGGGATTAGATACGCAGTATTTT
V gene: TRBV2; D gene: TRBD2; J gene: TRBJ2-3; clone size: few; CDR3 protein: CASIYASGRYGTDTQYF; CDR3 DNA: TGTGCCAGCATATATGCTAGCGGGAGGTACGGCACAGATACGCAGTATTTT
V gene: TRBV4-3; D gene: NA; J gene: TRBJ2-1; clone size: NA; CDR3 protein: CASSQAYNEQFF; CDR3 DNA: TGCGCCAGCAGCCAAGCTTACAATGAGCAGTTCTTC
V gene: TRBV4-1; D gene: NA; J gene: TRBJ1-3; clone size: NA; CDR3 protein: CASSQDIDSILGNTIYF; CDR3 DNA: TGCGCCAGCAGCCAAGATATCGACAGTATTCTTGGAAACACCATATATTTT
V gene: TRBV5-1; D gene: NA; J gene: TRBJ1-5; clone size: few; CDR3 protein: CASSLGDGNQPQHF; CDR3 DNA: TGCGCCAGCAGCTTGGGGGACGGCAATCAGCCCCAGCATTTT
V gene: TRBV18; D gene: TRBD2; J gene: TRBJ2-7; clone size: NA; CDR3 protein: CASSPPWGGGSYEQYF; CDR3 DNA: TGTGCCAGCTCACCACCCTGGGGCGGGGGCTCCTACGAGCAGTACTTC
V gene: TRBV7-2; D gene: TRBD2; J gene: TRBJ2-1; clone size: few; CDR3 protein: CASRLQGLEINEQFF; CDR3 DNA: TGTGCCAGCAGGCTTCAAGGACTAGAAATCAATGAGCAGTTCTTC
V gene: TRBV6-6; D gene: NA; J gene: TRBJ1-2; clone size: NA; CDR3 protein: CASSYQAGQAGYTF; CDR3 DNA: TGTGCCAGCAGTTATCAGGCAGGGCAGGCTGGCTACACCTTC
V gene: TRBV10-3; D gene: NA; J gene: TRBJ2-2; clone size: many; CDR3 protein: CAISSKPSDTGELFF; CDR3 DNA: TGTGCCATCAGTTCTAAGCCAAGCGACACCGGGGAGCTGTTTTTT
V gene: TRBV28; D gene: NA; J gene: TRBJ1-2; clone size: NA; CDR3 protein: CASSSKPGAGGGYTF; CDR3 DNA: TGTGCCAGCAGTTCGAAACCAGGAGCCGGGGGGGGCTACACCTTC
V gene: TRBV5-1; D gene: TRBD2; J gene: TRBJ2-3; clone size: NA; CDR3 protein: CASNLAGGPTDTQYF; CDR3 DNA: TGCGCCAGCAACCTAGCGGGAGGGCCCACAGATACGCAGTATTTT
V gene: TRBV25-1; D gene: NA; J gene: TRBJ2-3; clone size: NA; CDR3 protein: CASSESVAWATDTQYF; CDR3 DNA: TGTGCCAGCAGTGAATCGGTAGCGTGGGCCACAGATACGCAGTATTTT
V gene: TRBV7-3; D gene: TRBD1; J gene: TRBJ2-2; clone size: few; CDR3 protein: CASSATGVAGELFF; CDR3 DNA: TGTGCCAGCAGCGCAACAGGGGTTGCCGGGGAGCTGTTTTTT
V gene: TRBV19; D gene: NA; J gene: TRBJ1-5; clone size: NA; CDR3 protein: CASSATQGVGGQPQHF; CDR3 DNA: TGTGCCAGTAGCGCTACACAAGGGGTAGGTGGGCAGCCCCAGCATTTT
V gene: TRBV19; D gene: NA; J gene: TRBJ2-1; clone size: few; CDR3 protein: CASSGAGPYNEQFF; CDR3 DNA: TGTGCCAGTAGTGGGGCGGGGCCCTACAATGAGCAGTTCTTC
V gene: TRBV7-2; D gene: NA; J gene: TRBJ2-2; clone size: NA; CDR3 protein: CASGQYTGELFF; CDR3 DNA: TGTGCCAGCGGTCAGTACACCGGGGAGCTGTTTTTT
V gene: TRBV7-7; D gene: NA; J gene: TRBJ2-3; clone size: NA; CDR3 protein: CASSFTGKSTDTQYF; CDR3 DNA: TGTGCCAGCAGCTTCACAGGGAAAAGCACAGATACGCAGTATTTT
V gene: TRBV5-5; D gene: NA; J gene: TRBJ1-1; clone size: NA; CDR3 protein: CASSLDSAVNTEAFF; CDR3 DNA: TGTGCCAGCAGCTTGGATAGCGCGGTGAACACTGAAGCTTTCTTT
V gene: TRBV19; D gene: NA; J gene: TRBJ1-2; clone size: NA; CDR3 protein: CASIGGGWGYTF; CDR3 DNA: TGTGCCAGTATAGGAGGAGGGTGGGGCTACACCTTC